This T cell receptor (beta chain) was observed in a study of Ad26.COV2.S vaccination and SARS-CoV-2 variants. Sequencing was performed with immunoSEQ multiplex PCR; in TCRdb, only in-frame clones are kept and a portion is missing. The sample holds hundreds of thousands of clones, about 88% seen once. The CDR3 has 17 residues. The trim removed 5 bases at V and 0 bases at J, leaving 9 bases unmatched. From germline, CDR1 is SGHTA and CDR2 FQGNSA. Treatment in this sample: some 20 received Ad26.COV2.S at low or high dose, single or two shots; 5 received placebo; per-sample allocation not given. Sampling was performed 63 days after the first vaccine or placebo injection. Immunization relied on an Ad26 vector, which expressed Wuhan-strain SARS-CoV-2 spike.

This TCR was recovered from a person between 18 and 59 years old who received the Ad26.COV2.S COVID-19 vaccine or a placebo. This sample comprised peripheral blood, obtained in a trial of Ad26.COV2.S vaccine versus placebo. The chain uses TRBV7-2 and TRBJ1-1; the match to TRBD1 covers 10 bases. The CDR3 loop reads CASSIRDRGRLNTEAFF. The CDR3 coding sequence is TGTGCCAGCAGCATCCGGGACAGGGGACGGTTGAACACTGAAGCTTTCTTT.